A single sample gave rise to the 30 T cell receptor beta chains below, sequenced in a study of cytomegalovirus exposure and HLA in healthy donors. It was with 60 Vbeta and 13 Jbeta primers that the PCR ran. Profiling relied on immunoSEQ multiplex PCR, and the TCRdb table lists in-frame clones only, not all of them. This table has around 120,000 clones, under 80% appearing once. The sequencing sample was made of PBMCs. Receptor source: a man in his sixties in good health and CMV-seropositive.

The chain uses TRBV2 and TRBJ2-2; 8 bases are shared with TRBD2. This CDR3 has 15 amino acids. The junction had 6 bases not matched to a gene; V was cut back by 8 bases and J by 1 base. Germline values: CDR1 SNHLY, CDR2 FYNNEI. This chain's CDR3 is CASGSTSGNTGELFF. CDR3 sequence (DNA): TGTGCCAGCGGTAGTACTAGCGGGAACACCGGGGAGCTGTTTTTT.

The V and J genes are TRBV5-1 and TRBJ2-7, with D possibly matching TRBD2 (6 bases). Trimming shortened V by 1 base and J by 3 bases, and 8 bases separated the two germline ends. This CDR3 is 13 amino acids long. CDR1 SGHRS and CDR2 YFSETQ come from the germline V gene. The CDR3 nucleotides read TGCGCCAGCAGCTTGAGGAGGGACTACGAGCAGTACTTC. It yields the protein CASSLRRDYEQYF.

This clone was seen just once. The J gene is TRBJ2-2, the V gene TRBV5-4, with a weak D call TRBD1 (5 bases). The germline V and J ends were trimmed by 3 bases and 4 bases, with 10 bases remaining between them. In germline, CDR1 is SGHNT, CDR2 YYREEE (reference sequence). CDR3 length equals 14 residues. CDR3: CASSSPGSTGELFF. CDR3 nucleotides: TGTGCCAGCAGCTCACCAGGGTCCACCGGGGAGCTGTTTTTT.

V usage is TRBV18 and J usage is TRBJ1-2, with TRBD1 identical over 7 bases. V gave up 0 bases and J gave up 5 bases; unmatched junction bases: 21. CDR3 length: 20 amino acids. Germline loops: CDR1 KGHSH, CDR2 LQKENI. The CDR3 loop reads CASSPPSYRGFPKFRYGYTF. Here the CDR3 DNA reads TGTGCCAGCTCACCACCGTCGTACAGGGGCTTTCCCAAATTTCGATATGGCTACACCTTC. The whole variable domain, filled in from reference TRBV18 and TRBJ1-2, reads NAGVMQNPRHLVRRRGQEARLRCSPMKGHSHVYWYRQLPEEGLKFMVYLQKENIIDESGMPKERFSAEFPKEGPSILRIQQVVRGDSAAYFCASSPPSYRGFPKFRYGYTFGSGTRLTVV.

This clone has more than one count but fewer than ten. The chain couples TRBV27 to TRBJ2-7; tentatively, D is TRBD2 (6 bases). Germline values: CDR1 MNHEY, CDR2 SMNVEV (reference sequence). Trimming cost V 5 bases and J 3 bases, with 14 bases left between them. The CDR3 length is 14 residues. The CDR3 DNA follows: TGTGCCAGCAGTCCCTCGGACTACCGCTACGAGCAGTACTTC. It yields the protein CASSPSDYRYEQYF.

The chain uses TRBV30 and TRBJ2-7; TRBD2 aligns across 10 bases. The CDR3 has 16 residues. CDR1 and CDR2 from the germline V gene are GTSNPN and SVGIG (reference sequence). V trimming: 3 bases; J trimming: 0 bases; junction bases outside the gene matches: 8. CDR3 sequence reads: CAWSLNPSGSSYEQYF. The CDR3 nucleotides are TGTGCCTGGAGCCTGAATCCTAGCGGGAGCTCCTACGAGCAGTACTTC.

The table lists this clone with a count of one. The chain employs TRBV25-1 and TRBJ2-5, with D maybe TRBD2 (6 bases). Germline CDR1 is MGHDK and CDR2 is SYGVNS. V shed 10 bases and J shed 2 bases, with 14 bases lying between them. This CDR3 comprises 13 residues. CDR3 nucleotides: TGTGCCATCCGGACTAACCGACAAGAGACCCAGTACTTC. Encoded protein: CAIRTNRQETQYF.

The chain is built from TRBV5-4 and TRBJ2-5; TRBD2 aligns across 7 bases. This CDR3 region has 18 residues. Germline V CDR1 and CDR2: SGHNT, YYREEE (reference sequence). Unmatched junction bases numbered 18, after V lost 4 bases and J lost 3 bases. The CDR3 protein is CASSPRRSGVGGEETQYF. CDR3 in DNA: TGTGCCAGCAGCCCCCGAAGGAGCGGGGTCGGGGGTGAAGAGACCCAGTACTTC.

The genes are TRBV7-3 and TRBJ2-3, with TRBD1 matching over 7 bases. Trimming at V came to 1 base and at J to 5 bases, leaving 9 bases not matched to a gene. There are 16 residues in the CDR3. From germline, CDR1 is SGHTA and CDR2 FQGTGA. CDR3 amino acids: CASSLSGRQGEDTQYF. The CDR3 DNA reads TGTGCCAGCAGCTTAAGTGGTCGGCAGGGGGAAGATACGCAGTATTTT.

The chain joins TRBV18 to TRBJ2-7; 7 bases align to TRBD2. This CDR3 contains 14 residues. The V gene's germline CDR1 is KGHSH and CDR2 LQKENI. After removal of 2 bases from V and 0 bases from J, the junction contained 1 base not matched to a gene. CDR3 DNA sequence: TGTGCCAGCTCACCAACTAGCGACTCCTACGAGCAGTACTTC. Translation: CASSPTSDSYEQYF.

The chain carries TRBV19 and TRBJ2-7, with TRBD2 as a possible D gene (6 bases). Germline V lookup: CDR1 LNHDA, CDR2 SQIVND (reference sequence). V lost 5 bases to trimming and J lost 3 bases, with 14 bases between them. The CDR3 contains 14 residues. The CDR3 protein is CASSVIGGFYEQYF. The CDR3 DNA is TGTGCCAGTAGTGTGATCGGGGGATTCTACGAGCAGTACTTC. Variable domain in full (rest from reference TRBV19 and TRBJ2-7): DGGITQSPKYLFRKEGQNVTLSCEQNLNHDAMYWYRQDPGQGLRLIYYSQIVNDFQKGDIAEGYSVSREKKESFPLTVTSAQKNPTAFYLCASSVIGGFYEQYFGPGTRLTVT.

CDR3 residues: CASSLLPESDTEAFF. CDR3 coding DNA: TGCGCCAGCAGCTTGCTCCCCGAATCAGACACTGAAGCTTTCTTT. The chain is built from TRBV5-1 and TRBJ1-1; D is uncertain. Germline V lookup: CDR1 SGHRS, CDR2 YFSETQ. The CDR3 loop spans 15 amino acids. V was clipped by 1 base and J by 3 bases, with 13 bases between them.

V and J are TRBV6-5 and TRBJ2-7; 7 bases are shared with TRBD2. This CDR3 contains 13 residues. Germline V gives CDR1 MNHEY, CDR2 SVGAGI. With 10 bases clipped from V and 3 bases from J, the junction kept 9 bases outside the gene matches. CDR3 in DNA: TGTGCCACCCGCGGGGCTAGCGGCTACGAGCAGTACTTC. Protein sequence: CATRGASGYEQYF.

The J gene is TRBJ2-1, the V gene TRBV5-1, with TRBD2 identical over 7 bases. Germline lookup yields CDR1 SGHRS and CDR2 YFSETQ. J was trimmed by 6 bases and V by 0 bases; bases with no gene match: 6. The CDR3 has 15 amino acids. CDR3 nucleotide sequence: TGCGCCAGCAGCTTGGCCTTGGGGGGGGGCAATGAGCAGTTCTTC. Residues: CASSLALGGGNEQFF.

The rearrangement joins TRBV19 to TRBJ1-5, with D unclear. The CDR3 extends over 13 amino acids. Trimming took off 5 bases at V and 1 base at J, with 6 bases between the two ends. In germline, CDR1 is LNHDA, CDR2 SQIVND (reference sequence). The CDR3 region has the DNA TGTGCCAGTAGTTCACGGAGCAATCAGCCCCAGCATTTT. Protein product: CASSSRSNQPQHF.

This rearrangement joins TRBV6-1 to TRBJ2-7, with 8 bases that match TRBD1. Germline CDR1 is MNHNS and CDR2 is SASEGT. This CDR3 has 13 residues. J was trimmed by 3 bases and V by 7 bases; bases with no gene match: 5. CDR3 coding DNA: TGTGCCAGCAACAAACAGGGGGTCTACGAGCAGTACTTC. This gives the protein CASNKQGVYEQYF.

CDR3 DNA sequence: TGTGCCAGCATTGAGGCTAAAGAGCAGTACTTC. This gives the protein CASIEAKEQYF. The chain carries TRBV28 and TRBJ2-7; no clear D gene. CDR1 and CDR2 (germline): MDHEN, SYDVKM. The CDR3 length is 11 residues. Trimming stripped 7 bases from V and 7 bases from J, with 11 bases between.

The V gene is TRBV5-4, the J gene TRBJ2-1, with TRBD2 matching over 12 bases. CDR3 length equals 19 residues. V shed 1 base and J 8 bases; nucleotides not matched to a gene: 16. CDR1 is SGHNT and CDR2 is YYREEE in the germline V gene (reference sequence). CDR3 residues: CASSLSNWGASGGADEQFF. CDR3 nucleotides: TGTGCCAGCAGCTTGTCTAATTGGGGAGCTAGCGGGGGGGCGGATGAGCAGTTCTTC.

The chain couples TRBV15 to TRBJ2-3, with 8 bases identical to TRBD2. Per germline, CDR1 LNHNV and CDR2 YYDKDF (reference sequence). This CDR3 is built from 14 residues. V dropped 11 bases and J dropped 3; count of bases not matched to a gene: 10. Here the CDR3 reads CASREGLGTDTQYF. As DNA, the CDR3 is TGTGCCTCTAGGGAGGGACTAGGAACAGATACGCAGTATTTT.

DNA for the CDR3: TGTGCCAGTGGACAGGGTAGGTACACTGAAGCTTTCTTT. This encodes CASGQGRYTEAFF. The chain combines TRBV19 with TRBJ1-1, with 8 nucleotides matching TRBD1. CDR3 length: 13 residues. Germline V gene lookup returns CDR1 LNHDA and CDR2 SQIVND (reference sequence). V lost 8 bases and J lost 3; bases outside the gene matches: 5.

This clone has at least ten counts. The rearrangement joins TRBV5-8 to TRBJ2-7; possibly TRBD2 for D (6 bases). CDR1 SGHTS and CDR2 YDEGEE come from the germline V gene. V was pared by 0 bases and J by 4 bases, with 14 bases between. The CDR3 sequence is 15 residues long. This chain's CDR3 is CASSLAASEKYEQYF. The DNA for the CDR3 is TGTGCCAGCAGCTTGGCGGCTAGCGAGAAATACGAGCAGTACTTC.

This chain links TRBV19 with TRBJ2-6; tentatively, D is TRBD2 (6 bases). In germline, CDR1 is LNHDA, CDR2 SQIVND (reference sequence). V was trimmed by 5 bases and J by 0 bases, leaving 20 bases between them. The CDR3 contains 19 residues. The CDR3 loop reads CASSHPRGEASSGANVLTF. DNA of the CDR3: TGTGCCAGTAGTCACCCTCGCGGGGAAGCTTCCTCTGGGGCCAACGTCCTGACTTTC.

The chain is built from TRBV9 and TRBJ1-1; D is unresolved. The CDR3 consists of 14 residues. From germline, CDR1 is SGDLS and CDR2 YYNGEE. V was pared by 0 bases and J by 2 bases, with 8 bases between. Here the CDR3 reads CASSVDSSNTEAFF. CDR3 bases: TGTGCCAGCAGCGTAGACAGCAGCAACACTGAAGCTTTCTTT.

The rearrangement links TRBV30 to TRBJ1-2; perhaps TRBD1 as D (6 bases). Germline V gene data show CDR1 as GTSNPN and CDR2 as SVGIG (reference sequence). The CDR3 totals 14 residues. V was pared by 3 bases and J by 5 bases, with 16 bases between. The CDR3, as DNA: TGTGCCTGGAGAGGTGGTGGACAGACTTATGGCTACACCTTC. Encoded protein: CAWRGGGQTYGYTF.

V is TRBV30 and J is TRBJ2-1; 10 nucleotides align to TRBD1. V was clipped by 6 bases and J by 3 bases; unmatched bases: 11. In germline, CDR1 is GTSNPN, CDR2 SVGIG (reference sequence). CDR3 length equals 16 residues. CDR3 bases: TGTGCCTGCAAGGGACAGGGGACTTTCTTCTACAATGAGCAGTTCTTC. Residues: CACKGQGTFFYNEQFF.

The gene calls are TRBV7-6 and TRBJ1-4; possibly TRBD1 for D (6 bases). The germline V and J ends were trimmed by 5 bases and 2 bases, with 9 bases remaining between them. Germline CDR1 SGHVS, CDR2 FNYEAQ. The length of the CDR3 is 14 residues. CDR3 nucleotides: TGTGCCAGCAGCCGGACAGTTACTAATGAAAAACTGTTTTTT. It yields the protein CASSRTVTNEKLFF.

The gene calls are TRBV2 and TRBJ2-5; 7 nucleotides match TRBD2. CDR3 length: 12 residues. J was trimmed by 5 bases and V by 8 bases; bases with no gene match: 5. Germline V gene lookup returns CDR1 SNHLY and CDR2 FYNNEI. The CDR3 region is CASSGLGETQYF. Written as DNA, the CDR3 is TGTGCCAGCTCTGGACTAGGGGAGACCCAGTACTTC.

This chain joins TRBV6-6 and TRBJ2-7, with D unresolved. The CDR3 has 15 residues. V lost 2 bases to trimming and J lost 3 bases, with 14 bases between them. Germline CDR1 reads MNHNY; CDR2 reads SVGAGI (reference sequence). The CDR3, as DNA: TGTGCCAGCAGTTACCCACCTCCGGGTAGCTACGAGCAGTACTTC. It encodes CASSYPPPGSYEQYF.

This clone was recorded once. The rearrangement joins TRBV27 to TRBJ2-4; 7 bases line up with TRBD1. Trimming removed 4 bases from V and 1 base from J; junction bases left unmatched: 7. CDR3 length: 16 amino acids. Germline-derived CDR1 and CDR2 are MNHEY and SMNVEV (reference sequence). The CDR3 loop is CASSSGTDPAKNIQYF. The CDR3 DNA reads TGTGCCAGCAGTTCCGGGACAGACCCTGCCAAAAACATTCAGTACTTC.

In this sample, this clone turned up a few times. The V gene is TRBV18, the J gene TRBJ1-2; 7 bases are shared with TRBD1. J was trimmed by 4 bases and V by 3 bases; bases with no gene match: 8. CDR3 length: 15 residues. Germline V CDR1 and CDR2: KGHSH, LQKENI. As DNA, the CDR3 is TGTGCCAGCTCACCGGGACAGTCCATGACCTATGGCTACACCTTC. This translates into CASSPGQSMTYGYTF.